This T cell receptor beta chain is drawn from a study of OX40 agonist ivuxolimab in advanced cancers. Findings and limits, study-wide: Near-lowest levels of clonal expansion characterized partial responders at 0.1-3.0 mg/kg.

The V gene's germline CDR1 is SNHLY and CDR2 FYNNEI. The trim removed 4 bases at V and 4 bases at J, leaving 3 bases unmatched. This CDR3 contains 14 residues. Clones were sequenced by immunoSEQ multiplex PCR, and TCRdb holds only the in-frame ones, with some missing. In the table there are tens of thousands of clones, roughly 87% of which are singletons. This clone was seen more than once but under ten times. The target antigen is unknown. This sample comprised CD4+ or CD8+ T cells sorted from blood, obtained in a trial of the OX40 agonist ivuxolimab. The sequence was obtained from an adult with an advanced solid tumor such as melanoma, head and neck, liver or kidney cancer. V gene TRBV2 combines with J gene TRBJ2-1, with 8 bases identical to TRBD2. The CDR3 loop reads CASSGLAIYNEQFF. In nucleotides, the CDR3 is TGTGCCAGCAGTGGACTAGCGATTTACAATGAGCAGTTCTTC.